This T cell receptor beta chain was captured by sequencing in a study of blood T cell repertoires in COVID-19. Across the study: Both acute and convalescent COVID-19 samples were obtained from the United States, Italy and Spain. PBMCs, B-cell-depleted T cells, or T cells were the source of the cDNA or gDNA that made up the material.

Trimming removed 3 bases at V and 5 bases at J, with 14 bases between. This CDR3 contains 14 residues. The germline CDR1 and CDR2 sequences are LNHDA and SQIVND (reference sequence). This clone appeared once. Original methodology: Using reference gene primer amplification, nucleated cell counts were estimated. Here immunoSEQ multiplex PCR was the method, and the copy in TCRdb shows in-frame clones only, minus some. V, J and clone size were drawn from that table, and D and trimming were deduced from the DNA. Of 100,000 to 140,000 clones listed, about 90% were seen once; the top ten hold under 1.5%. The sequenced sample consisted of peripheral blood. The sequence was collected from a woman aged 30 to 39 with acute or convalescent COVID-19. The V gene is TRBV19, the J gene TRBJ2-7, with D perhaps matching TRBD1 (5 bases). CDR3 in amino acids: CASSIRQGYDEQYF. CDR3 sequence (DNA): TGTGCCAGTAGTATTCGGCAGGGTTACGACGAGCAGTACTTC. The full variable domain, completed using reference TRBV19 and TRBJ2-7, is DGGITQSPKYLFRKEGQNVTLSCEQNLNHDAMYWYRQDPGQGLRLIYYSQIVNDFQKGDIAEGYSVSREKKESFPLTVTSAQKNPTAFYLCASSIRQGYDEQYFGPGTRLTVT.